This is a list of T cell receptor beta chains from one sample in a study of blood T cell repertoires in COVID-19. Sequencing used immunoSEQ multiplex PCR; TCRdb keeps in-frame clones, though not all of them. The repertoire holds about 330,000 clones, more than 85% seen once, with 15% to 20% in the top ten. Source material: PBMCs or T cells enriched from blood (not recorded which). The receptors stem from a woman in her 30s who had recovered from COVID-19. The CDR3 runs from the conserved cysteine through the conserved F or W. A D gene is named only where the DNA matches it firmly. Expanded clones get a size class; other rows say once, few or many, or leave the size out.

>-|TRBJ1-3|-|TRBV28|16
TGTGCCAGCAGCCGAGGGGGAGGGTCCTCTGGAAACACCATATATTTT
CASSRGGGSSGNTIYF
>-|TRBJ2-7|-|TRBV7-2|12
TGTGCCAGCAGCCCGAGAATTGGCGAGCAGTACTTC
CASSPRIGEQYF
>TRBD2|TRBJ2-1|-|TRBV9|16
TGTGCCAGCAGCGTAGCTGGTCTAGCGGTGAACAATGAGCAGTTCTTC
CASSVAGLAVNNEQFF
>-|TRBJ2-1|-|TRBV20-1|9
TGCAGTGGCGGGCAAGAGCAGTTCTTC
CSGGQEQFF
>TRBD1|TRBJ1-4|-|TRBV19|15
TGTGCCAGTAGTACGGGACAGACGGGCCATGAAAAACTGTTTTTT
CASSTGQTGHEKLFF
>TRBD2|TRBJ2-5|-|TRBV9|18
TGTGCCAGCAGCGTAGGGGCGTTTAGCGGGGGGCCTAAAGAGACCCAGTACTTC
CASSVGAFSGGPKETQYF
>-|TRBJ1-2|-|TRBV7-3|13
TGTGCCAGCAGCTCTCAACGGGAGGGTGGCTACACCTTC
CASSSQREGGYTF
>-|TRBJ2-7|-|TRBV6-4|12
TGTGCCAGCTGGGAGTCATCCTACGAGCAGTACTTC
CASWESSYEQYF
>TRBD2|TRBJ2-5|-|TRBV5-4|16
TGTGCCAGCAGCTTGGACGGACTAGTAGCGGGTGAGACCCAGTACTTC
CASSLDGLVAGETQYF
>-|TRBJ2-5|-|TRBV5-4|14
TGTGCCAGCAGCCCGGCGGGGAGGCGGGAGACCCAGTACTTC
CASSPAGRRETQYF
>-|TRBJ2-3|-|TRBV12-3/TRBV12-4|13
TGTGCCAGCAACCGCGCGGGCCCAGATACGCAGTATTTT
CASNRAGPDTQYF
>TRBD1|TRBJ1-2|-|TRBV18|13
TGTGCCAGCTCAGGGGACAGGGACTATGGCTACACCTTC
CASSGDRDYGYTF
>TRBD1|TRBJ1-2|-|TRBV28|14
TGTGCCAGCAGTTTATTGGACAGGGACTATGGCTACACCTTC
CASSLLDRDYGYTF
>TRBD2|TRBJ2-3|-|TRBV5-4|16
TGTGCCAGCAGCTTGATGGGACTAGCAAGCACAGATACGCAGTATTTT
CASSLMGLASTDTQYF
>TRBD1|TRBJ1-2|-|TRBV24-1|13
TGTGCCACCGGGACCGGGACAGGGTTTGGCTACACCTTC
CATGTGTGFGYTF
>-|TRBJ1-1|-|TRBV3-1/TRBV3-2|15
TGTGCCAGCAGCCAGGGGGCGGCTTGGGGCACTGAAGCTTTCTTT
CASSQGAAWGTEAFF
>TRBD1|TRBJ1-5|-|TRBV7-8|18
TGTGCCAGCAGCCCATACGACAGGGTACTAGGGAAAAATCAGCCCCAGCATTTT
CASSPYDRVLGKNQPQHF
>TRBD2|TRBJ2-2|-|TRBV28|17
TGTGCCAGCAGTTTTATGCGGGGGGGCCCAAGGACCGGGGAGCTGTTTTTT
CASSFMRGGPRTGELFF
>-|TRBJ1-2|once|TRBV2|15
TGTGCCAGCACGGTATACCCGGTGGGGGCGCGCGGCTACACCTTC
CASTVYPVGARGYTF
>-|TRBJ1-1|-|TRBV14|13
TGTGCCAGCAGTCCGCCTAGGGGGAGTGAAGCTTTCTTT
CASSPPRGSEAFF